This is a list of T cell receptor beta chains from one sample in a study of cytomegalovirus exposure and HLA in healthy donors. Sequencing was performed with immunoSEQ multiplex PCR; in TCRdb, only in-frame clones are kept and a portion is missing. Here the sample table reports fewer than 45,000 clones. Sequenced sample: PBMCs. Source of these receptors: a man aged 40-50 years in good health and CMV-seropositive. The CDR3 runs from the conserved cysteine through the conserved F or W. A D gene is named only where the DNA matches it firmly.

cdr3_aa: CSVGRGGTVREQFF
cdr3_nt: TGCAGCGTTGGAAGGGGGGGGACGGTCCGTGAGCAGTTCTTC
d_call: NA
j_call: TRBJ2-1
v_call: TRBV29-1

cdr3_aa: CASSLTGGIVTNEKLFF
cdr3_nt: TGTGCCAGCAGCCTTACAGGGGGGATTGTAACTAATGAAAAACTGTTTTTT
d_call: TRBD1
j_call: TRBJ1-4
v_call: TRBV11-2

cdr3_aa: CASSRQGGSTGELFF
cdr3_nt: TGTGCCAGCAGCCGTCAAGGCGGGAGTACCGGGGAGCTGTTTTTT
d_call: TRBD2
j_call: TRBJ2-2
v_call: TRBV7-3

cdr3_aa: CASSEAPGRETQYF
cdr3_nt: TGTGCCAGCAGTGAAGCACCAGGGCGAGAGACCCAGTACTTC
d_call: NA
j_call: TRBJ2-5
v_call: TRBV2

cdr3_aa: CASSQGQGSQFF
cdr3_nt: TGTGCCAGCAGCCAAGGACAGGGTTCGCAGTTCTTC
d_call: TRBD1
j_call: TRBJ2-1
v_call: TRBV5-5

cdr3_aa: CASSHENEQFF
cdr3_nt: TGTGCCAGCAGCCACGAGAATGAGCAGTTCTTC
d_call: NA
j_call: TRBJ2-1
v_call: TRBV11-3

cdr3_aa: CASSPFEYNEQFF
cdr3_nt: TGTGCCAGCAGCCCGTTCGAGTACAATGAGCAGTTCTTC
d_call: NA
j_call: TRBJ2-1
v_call: TRBV7-2

cdr3_aa: CARSRDRCPNYGYTF
cdr3_nt: TGTGCCAGAAGCCGCGACAGGTGCCCTAACTATGGCTACACCTTC
d_call: NA
j_call: TRBJ1-2
v_call: TRBV5-3

cdr3_aa: CASSPANNEQFF
cdr3_nt: TGTGCCAGCTCACCAGCGAACAATGAGCAGTTCTTC
d_call: NA
j_call: TRBJ2-1
v_call: TRBV18

cdr3_aa: CASSPGRGSNEQFF
cdr3_nt: TGTGCCAGCAGCCCAGGCAGGGGGAGTAATGAGCAGTTCTTC
d_call: TRBD1
j_call: TRBJ2-1
v_call: TRBV11-3

cdr3_aa: CAWSGGGTAKNIQYF
cdr3_nt: TGTGCCTGGAGTGGAGGCGGGACAGCCAAAAACATTCAGTACTTC
d_call: NA
j_call: TRBJ2-4
v_call: TRBV30

cdr3_aa: CASNSLGGRQPQHF
cdr3_nt: TGCGCCAGCAACTCTTTGGGGGGAAGGCAGCCCCAGCATTTT
d_call: NA
j_call: TRBJ1-5
v_call: TRBV4-1

cdr3_aa: CASGGQGRDEQFF
cdr3_nt: TGTGCCAGCGGCGGACAGGGGAGGGATGAGCAGTTCTTC
d_call: TRBD1
j_call: TRBJ2-1
v_call: TRBV2

cdr3_aa: CASSLGTGSNYEQYF
cdr3_nt: TGCGCCAGCAGCTTGGGGACAGGGTCCAACTACGAGCAGTACTTC
d_call: TRBD1
j_call: TRBJ2-7
v_call: TRBV5-1

cdr3_aa: CASSFGSSYNEQFF
cdr3_nt: TGTGCCAGCAGCTTTGGTAGCTCCTACAATGAGCAGTTCTTC
d_call: NA
j_call: TRBJ2-1
v_call: TRBV5-8

cdr3_aa: CASSLIQGASYEQYF
cdr3_nt: TGTGCCAGCAGCTTAATTCAGGGGGCATCCTACGAGCAGTACTTC
d_call: TRBD1
j_call: TRBJ2-7
v_call: TRBV7-9

cdr3_aa: CASSIGPGNTEAFF
cdr3_nt: TGTGCCAGTAGTATCGGTCCAGGGAACACTGAAGCTTTCTTT
d_call: NA
j_call: TRBJ1-1
v_call: TRBV19

cdr3_aa: CASLASGFGDGELFF
cdr3_nt: TGCGCCAGCCTAGCTAGCGGGTTTGGGGACGGGGAGCTGTTTTTT
d_call: TRBD2
j_call: TRBJ2-2
v_call: TRBV10-1

cdr3_aa: CASSSTGDRGRGEQYF
cdr3_nt: TGTGCCAGCAGCTCCACCGGGGACAGGGGGCGAGGCGAGCAGTACTTC
d_call: TRBD1
j_call: TRBJ2-7
v_call: TRBV14

cdr3_aa: CASSLAYYGYTF
cdr3_nt: TGTGCCAGCAGCTTGGCGTACTATGGCTACACCTTC
d_call: NA
j_call: TRBJ1-2
v_call: TRBV5-6

cdr3_aa: CASSAGTGYTEAFF
cdr3_nt: TGTGCCAGCAGCGCCGGGACAGGGTACACTGAAGCTTTCTTT
d_call: TRBD1
j_call: TRBJ1-1
v_call: TRBV2

cdr3_aa: CASSPNPGQTTYEQYF
cdr3_nt: TGCGCCAGCAGCCCGAATCCGGGCCAGACTACCTACGAGCAGTACTTC
d_call: NA
j_call: TRBJ2-7
v_call: TRBV4-1

cdr3_aa: CATSTPVSGITDTQYF
cdr3_nt: TGTGCCACCAGCACCCCGGTTAGCGGCATCACAGATACGCAGTATTTT
d_call: NA
j_call: TRBJ2-3
v_call: TRBV15

cdr3_aa: CASSGRQWGTEAFF
cdr3_nt: TGTGCCAGCAGTGGTCGACAGTGGGGCACTGAAGCTTTCTTT
d_call: NA
j_call: TRBJ1-1
v_call: TRBV6-1

cdr3_aa: CASSYTPYEQYF
cdr3_nt: TGTGCCAGCAGTTATACCCCGTACGAGCAGTACTTC
d_call: NA
j_call: TRBJ2-7
v_call: TRBV6-6

cdr3_aa: CASSLVYGGDAYEQYF
cdr3_nt: TGTGCCAGCAGCTTAGTTTATGGGGGGGACGCCTACGAGCAGTACTTC
d_call: TRBD2
j_call: TRBJ2-7
v_call: TRBV11-2

cdr3_aa: CASSGALSTEAFF
cdr3_nt: TGTGCCTCCTCAGGGGCCCTAAGTACTGAAGCTTTCTTT
d_call: NA
j_call: TRBJ1-1
v_call: TRBV18

cdr3_aa: CASSYGQGTPYF
cdr3_nt: TGTGCCAGCAGTTACGGACAGGGGACTCCATACTTC
d_call: TRBD1
j_call: TRBJ2-5
v_call: TRBV27

cdr3_aa: CACGSGQGSFEQYF
cdr3_nt: TGTGCCTGCGGGTCGGGACAGGGGTCTTTTGAGCAGTACTTC
d_call: TRBD1
j_call: TRBJ2-7
v_call: TRBV30

cdr3_aa: CASSVSGISTDTQYF
cdr3_nt: TGTGCCAGCAGTGTCAGCGGTATAAGCACAGATACGCAGTATTTT
d_call: NA
j_call: TRBJ2-3
v_call: TRBV2

cdr3_aa: CAWSVREANTYEQYF
cdr3_nt: TGTGCCTGGAGTGTACGGGAAGCGAACACCTACGAGCAGTACTTC
d_call: NA
j_call: TRBJ2-7
v_call: TRBV30

cdr3_aa: CAISESLVQNSNQPQHF
cdr3_nt: TGTGCCATCAGTGAGTCGTTGGTACAGAATAGCAATCAGCCCCAGCATTTT
d_call: NA
j_call: TRBJ1-5
v_call: TRBV10-3

cdr3_aa: CSVVIGGQGGQPQHF
cdr3_nt: TGCAGCGTTGTTATTGGGGGCCAGGGGGGTCAGCCCCAGCATTTT
d_call: TRBD1
j_call: TRBJ1-5
v_call: TRBV29-1

cdr3_aa: CAWSVLAGDTGELFF
cdr3_nt: TGTGCCTGGAGTGTACTAGCGGGAGACACCGGGGAGCTGTTTTTT
d_call: TRBD2
j_call: TRBJ2-2
v_call: TRBV30

cdr3_aa: CASSPSGYAGNGYTF
cdr3_nt: TGTGCCAGCAGCCCCTCAGGGTATGCCGGCAATGGCTACACCTTC
d_call: NA
j_call: TRBJ1-2
v_call: TRBV7-2

cdr3_aa: CASSATGNPREKLFF
cdr3_nt: TGCGCCAGCAGCGCGACAGGGAACCCCCGGGAAAAACTGTTTTTT
d_call: TRBD1
j_call: TRBJ1-4
v_call: TRBV5-1

cdr3_aa: CASSPPNINEQYF
cdr3_nt: TGTGCCAGCTCACCACCGAACATCAACGAGCAGTACTTC
d_call: NA
j_call: TRBJ2-7
v_call: TRBV18

cdr3_aa: CASTGLADEQYF
cdr3_nt: TGTGCCAGCACCGGACTAGCGGACGAGCAGTACTTC
d_call: TRBD2
j_call: TRBJ2-7
v_call: TRBV6-5

cdr3_aa: CASSPGRTGELFF
cdr3_nt: TGTGCCAGCAGCCCTGGGAGGACCGGGGAGCTGTTTTTT
d_call: NA
j_call: TRBJ2-2
v_call: TRBV28

cdr3_aa: CASSIGGGYRGSSYEQYF
cdr3_nt: TGTGCCAGTAGTATAGGAGGTGGGTACAGGGGGAGCTCCTACGAGCAGTACTTC
d_call: TRBD1
j_call: TRBJ2-7
v_call: TRBV19

cdr3_aa: CASIGLADTGELFF
cdr3_nt: TGTGCCAGTATTGGACTAGCGGACACCGGGGAGCTGTTTTTT
d_call: TRBD2
j_call: TRBJ2-2
v_call: TRBV19

cdr3_aa: CASSSWTDTEAFF
cdr3_nt: TGTGCCAGCAGTTCTTGGACAGACACTGAAGCTTTCTTT
d_call: NA
j_call: TRBJ1-1
v_call: TRBV27

cdr3_aa: CASNERGSGRATDTQYF
cdr3_nt: TGTGCCAGCAATGAAAGGGGGAGCGGGAGGGCAACAGATACGCAGTATTTT
d_call: TRBD2
j_call: TRBJ2-3
v_call: TRBV2

cdr3_aa: CASSLGGQVGETQYF
cdr3_nt: TGCGCCAGCAGCTTGGGGGGACAGGTTGGGGAGACCCAGTACTTC
d_call: TRBD1
j_call: TRBJ2-5
v_call: TRBV5-1

cdr3_aa: CASSLGLSSYNEQFF
cdr3_nt: TGTGCCAGCAGCTTGGGCCTCAGCTCCTACAATGAGCAGTTCTTC
d_call: NA
j_call: TRBJ2-1
v_call: TRBV5-4

cdr3_aa: CASRSTGFGNTIYF
cdr3_nt: TGTGCCAGCAGGTCTACAGGGTTCGGAAACACCATATATTTT
d_call: NA
j_call: TRBJ1-3
v_call: TRBV6-5

cdr3_aa: CASSPLGGGELFF
cdr3_nt: TGTGCCAGCAGTCCACTCGGGGGCGGGGAGCTGTTTTTT
d_call: NA
j_call: TRBJ2-2
v_call: TRBV6-5

cdr3_aa: CASSLVGGNSGELFF
cdr3_nt: TGTGCCAGCAGCCTGGTTGGGGGGAATAGCGGGGAGCTGTTTTTT
d_call: NA
j_call: TRBJ2-2
v_call: TRBV5-5

cdr3_aa: CASSFNRKTEAFF
cdr3_nt: TGTGCCAGCAGCTTTAACAGGAAAACTGAAGCTTTCTTT
d_call: NA
j_call: TRBJ1-1
v_call: TRBV7-2

cdr3_aa: CASSQDTSGPYEQYF
cdr3_nt: TGTGCCAGCAGCCAGGATACTAGCGGCCCCTACGAGCAGTACTTC
d_call: TRBD2
j_call: TRBJ2-7
v_call: TRBV4-2

cdr3_aa: CASSLAPDSRSTDTQYF
cdr3_nt: TGTGCCAGCAGCTTAGCCCCGGACAGCCGAAGCACAGATACGCAGTATTTT
d_call: NA
j_call: TRBJ2-3
v_call: TRBV7-8

cdr3_aa: CASSLASGAYNEQFF
cdr3_nt: TGTGCCAGCAGCTTAGCATCAGGGGCCTACAATGAGCAGTTCTTC
d_call: NA
j_call: TRBJ2-1
v_call: TRBV7-2

cdr3_aa: CASSSLAGGPGNEQFF
cdr3_nt: TGTGCCAGTAGTAGCCTAGCGGGAGGGCCGGGCAATGAGCAGTTCTTC
d_call: TRBD2
j_call: TRBJ2-1
v_call: TRBV19